This T cell receptor beta chain appears in the sequencing data of a study of T cells in Graves' hyperthyroidism and ophthalmopathy. TCR beta CDR3 regions were amplified from RNA. An initial round of RT-PCR targeting the TCR CDR3 relied on the HTBI primer set. TCRdb ran MiXCR on the multiplex PCR reads and lists one entry per CDR3 protein. The sample has just over 550,000 distinct CDR3 sequences; just over 45% are singletons. Findings and caveats of the study: Within blood appeared most thyroid clonotypes that had expanded above 0.001.

Points on this clonotype: The antigen is unknown.

V dropped 5 bases and J dropped 3 bases, with 13 bases sitting between them. From germline, CDR1 is SEHNR and CDR2 FQNEAQ (reference sequence). The CDR3 spans 14 residues. The rearrangement uses TRBV7-9 and TRBJ2-5; D is perhaps TRBD1 (5 bases). The clonotype originates from a woman between 18 and 30 years old with Graves' hyperthyroidism. Input material: peripheral blood or thyroid tissue (not recorded which). In DNA form, the CDR3 reads TGTGCCAGCAGCCAAGGGGCAGGGAAAGAGACCCAGTACTTC. It translates to CASSQGAGKETQYF.